Listed below are T cell receptor beta chains from one sample, sequenced in a study of shared clonotypes between healthy human individuals. The data were produced by immunoSEQ multiplex PCR, yet TCRdb's version contains in-frame clones alone and is incomplete. The sample holds 500,000 to 700,000 clones, 95% seen once. The specimen was naive CD8+ T cells sorted from blood. The receptors here all came from a woman in her 30s in good health. Both conserved end residues are part of each CDR3. Fields, in order: D gene, V gene, J gene, clone size, CDR3 protein. A D gene is named only where the DNA matches it firmly. The size field is filled for only some rows; it gives once, few, many or a size class.

D gene: -
V gene: TRBV6-1
J gene: TRBJ2-3
clone size: -
CDR3 protein: CASSQRGSRPDTQYF

D gene: -
V gene: TRBV7-6
J gene: TRBJ1-5
clone size: -
CDR3 protein: CASSPAGGPYQPQHF

D gene: -
V gene: TRBV25-1
J gene: TRBJ2-7
clone size: -
CDR3 protein: CASSEFTEQYF

D gene: -
V gene: TRBV19
J gene: TRBJ1-5
clone size: -
CDR3 protein: CASSRAPWQDSNQPQHF

D gene: -
V gene: TRBV10-1
J gene: TRBJ2-7
clone size: -
CDR3 protein: CASSESRPPYEQYF

D gene: TRBD1
V gene: TRBV2
J gene: TRBJ1-2
clone size: -
CDR3 protein: CASSSTGSNYGYTF

D gene: -
V gene: TRBV28
J gene: TRBJ2-7
clone size: -
CDR3 protein: CASSSLRDSSYEQYF

D gene: TRBD2
V gene: TRBV4-2
J gene: TRBJ2-4
clone size: -
CDR3 protein: CASSQGGGNIQYF

D gene: TRBD2
V gene: TRBV19
J gene: TRBJ2-1
clone size: -
CDR3 protein: CASKFSGRSYNEQFF

D gene: -
V gene: TRBV19
J gene: TRBJ2-3
clone size: -
CDR3 protein: CASAGLETDTQYF

D gene: -
V gene: TRBV11-2
J gene: TRBJ2-7
clone size: -
CDR3 protein: CASSLGTYEQYF

D gene: TRBD1
V gene: TRBV5-1
J gene: TRBJ2-7
clone size: once
CDR3 protein: CASSLGTGADEQYF

D gene: TRBD1
V gene: TRBV19
J gene: TRBJ2-1
clone size: -
CDR3 protein: CASTGTGAYNEQFF

D gene: -
V gene: TRBV5-1
J gene: TRBJ2-7
clone size: -
CDR3 protein: CASSPTGAWEQYF

D gene: -
V gene: TRBV4-1
J gene: TRBJ2-7
clone size: -
CDR3 protein: CASSQESQGSYEQYF

D gene: -
V gene: TRBV28
J gene: TRBJ1-5
clone size: -
CDR3 protein: CASSTTGGSNQPQHF

D gene: -
V gene: TRBV7-9
J gene: TRBJ2-5
clone size: -
CDR3 protein: CASSLHSGLKETQYF

D gene: TRBD2
V gene: TRBV27
J gene: TRBJ2-7
clone size: -
CDR3 protein: CASSLLGLAGYEQYF

D gene: TRBD1
V gene: TRBV5-6
J gene: TRBJ1-6
clone size: -
CDR3 protein: CASSLSTGGYNSPLHF

D gene: TRBD1
V gene: TRBV4-1
J gene: TRBJ1-4
clone size: -
CDR3 protein: CASSRIPGQRNEKLFF

D gene: -
V gene: TRBV13
J gene: TRBJ2-3
clone size: -
CDR3 protein: CASSLSSDTQYF

D gene: -
V gene: TRBV28
J gene: TRBJ2-1
clone size: -
CDR3 protein: CASRPGATHPYNEQFF